This T cell receptor beta chain was sequenced for a study of cytomegalovirus exposure and HLA in healthy donors. This CDR3 comprises 15 residues. Germline V lookup: CDR1 SGDLS, CDR2 YYNGEE. The V gene end was trimmed by 4 bases and the J gene end by 4 bases; junction bases not matched to a gene: 5. About this clone: Its antigen is as yet unknown.

Each donor was nominally healthy when sampled (though unrecorded immune exposures were likely). Study-level results: Previous analysis showed most TCR beta V segments were productive about 87% or about 30% of the time. Accurate prediction of most subjects' HLA-A and HLA-B alleles from TCR beta sequences was reported. Later, TCR association rates were found to vary by HLA locus, highest for DRB1 and lowest for HLA-C.

It was with 60 Vbeta and 13 Jbeta primers that the PCR ran. The table came from immunoSEQ multiplex PCR; TCRdb's copy has only in-frame clones and leaves some out. The data show some 110,000 clones, 73% seen once. The chain links TRBV9 to TRBJ2-1, with 10 positions matching TRBD1. The sample was PBMCs. The receptor was isolated from a man aged 55 to 69 in good health and CMV-seropositive. The CDR3 DNA sequence: TGTGCCAGCAGCCCCGGGACAGGGGCTTACAATGAGCAGTTCTTC. Encoded protein: CASSPGTGAYNEQFF.